The clone carrying this T cell receptor beta chain was seen just once. This entry belongs to a study of blood T cell repertoires in COVID-19. Background on the study: Whether acute or convalescent, the COVID-19 samples came from the United States, Italy and Spain.

As handled by the study authors: Reference gene primer amplification gave nucleated cell count estimates. Only in-frame clones appear in the TCRdb table, and some are missing; sequencing was by immunoSEQ multiplex PCR. V and J calls and clone size are as listed in that table; D and trimming were resolved from the DNA. The sample includes 55,000 to 85,000 clones, 88% of them seen just once. The receptor was derived from a human donor in a cohort sampled during active COVID-19. Sample: peripheral blood.

The CDR3 DNA is TGCAGCGTTTCCCGGGGGGCGGGCTATGGCTACACCTTC. It yields the protein CSVSRGAGYGYTF. J is TRBJ1-2 and V is TRBV29-1, with D possibly matching TRBD1 (6 bases). Germline V lookup: CDR1 SQVTM, CDR2 ANQGSEA. The V gene lost 5 bases and the J gene lost 4 bases, with 14 bases spanning the gap. The CDR3 covers 13 residues.